A selection of T cell receptor beta chains follows, all from one sample in a study of CD8 T cells in Susac syndrome. Via MiXCR, TCRdb re-called the immunoSEQ multiplex PCR reads, giving one row per CDR3 protein. The sample carries more than 95,000 distinct CDR3 sequences, over 90% recorded once. The sequencing sample was made of CD8+ T cells from PBMCs. The receptors derive from a human donor with multiple sclerosis. Both conserved end residues are part of each CDR3. D genes are given only for firm matches. Not every row has a clone size; where given, it reads once, few, many or a size class.

TRBJ1-5 | once | TRBV19 | TRBD1 | CASTSPPGGYQPQHF | TGTGCCAGTACCTCCCCCCCAGGGGGCTATCAGCCCCAGCATTTT
TRBJ2-1 | once | TRBV4-1 | - | CASSQGGTPYNEQFF | TGCGCCAGCAGCCAAGGCGGGACACCTTACAATGAGCAGTTCTTC
TRBJ1-1 | - | TRBV6-1 | - | CASSPGEGAEAFF | TGTGCCAGCAGTCCCGGGGAGGGCGCTGAAGCTTTCTTT
TRBJ2-6 | - | TRBV5-1 | - | CASSLQNYNVLTF | TGCGCCAGCAGCTTACAGAACTACAACGTCCTGACTTTC
TRBJ2-1 | - | TRBV12-3/TRBV12-4 | TRBD2 | CASNLAGGFYNEQFF | TGTGCCAGCAACCTAGCGGGGGGCTTCTACAATGAGCAGTTCTTC
TRBJ1-4 | - | TRBV5-4 | - | CASSRGTDPKLFF | TGTGCCAGCAGCCGGGGGACCGACCCAAAACTGTTTTTT
TRBJ2-5 | - | TRBV2 | TRBD2 | CASSEISGNLETQYF | TGTGCCAGCAGTGAGATTAGCGGGAATTTAGAGACCCAGTACTTC
TRBJ2-4 | - | TRBV24-1 | TRBD1 | CATSDFTAGGNIQYF | TGTGCCACCAGTGATTTTACGGCAGGGGGAAACATTCAGTACTTC
TRBJ2-3 | - | TRBV9 | TRBD2 | CASSVSGSGSSIDTQYF | TGTGCCAGCAGCGTAAGTGGGAGCGGGAGTTCGATAGATACGCAGTATTTT
TRBJ2-3 | - | TRBV4-2 | - | CASSQDERVEDTQYF | TGTGCCAGCAGCCAAGATGAGAGGGTTGAAGATACGCAGTATTTT
TRBJ1-3 | - | TRBV20-1 | TRBD1 | CSAWDREGNTIYF | TGCAGTGCTTGGGACAGGGAGGGAAACACCATATATTTT
TRBJ2-1 | - | TRBV10-3 | - | CAISADSSRSNEQFF | TGTGCCATCAGTGCGGACAGCTCTAGAAGTAATGAGCAGTTCTTC
TRBJ2-7 | - | TRBV10-3 | TRBD1 | CAISELSGLGQSYEQYF | TGTGCCATCAGTGAGTTATCGGGCTTGGGACAGTCCTACGAGCAGTACTTC
TRBJ1-1 | - | TRBV7-9 | - | CASSLPSSTEAFF | TGTGCCAGCAGCTTGCCGAGTTCCACTGAAGCTTTCTTT
TRBJ2-7 | - | TRBV28 | TRBD1 | CASSLYGTGLYEQYF | TGTGCCAGCAGTTTGTACGGGACAGGTCTCTACGAGCAGTACTTC
TRBJ2-1 | - | TRBV2 | - | CASSITGYNEQFF | TGTGCCAGCAGTATTACAGGCTACAATGAGCAGTTCTTC
TRBJ1-2 | - | TRBV30 | - | CAGPGEGGRYGYTF | TGTGCCGGCCCCGGAGAGGGCGGGAGGTATGGCTACACCTTC
TRBJ1-1 | - | TRBV30 | - | CAWTLGGSTEAFF | TGTGCCTGGACCCTAGGCGGGAGCACTGAAGCTTTCTTT
TRBJ2-1 | - | TRBV13 | - | CASSLGEAGWYEQFF | TGTGCCAGCAGCTTAGGCGAGGCAGGGTGGTATGAGCAGTTCTTC
TRBJ1-5 | - | TRBV6-1 | TRBD1 | CAGQGKSQPQHF | TGTGCGGGACAGGGGAAAAGTCAGCCCCAGCATTTT
TRBJ2-3 | - | TRBV9 | TRBD2 | CASSVEEGGRPTDTQYF | TGTGCCAGCAGCGTAGAAGAGGGCGGGAGGCCCACAGATACGCAGTATTTT
TRBJ2-2 | - | TRBV28 | - | CASSLWGARTGELFF | TGTGCCAGCAGTTTATGGGGGGCACGGACCGGGGAGCTGTTTTTT
TRBJ1-2 | once | TRBV27 | TRBD1 | CASSSPGDSFGYTF | TGTGCCAGCAGTTCCCCCGGGGACAGTTTTGGCTACACCTTC
TRBJ2-2 | - | TRBV15 | TRBD1 | CATTSGRDRSTGELFF | TGTGCCACCACCTCAGGTCGGGACAGATCTACCGGGGAGCTGTTTTTT
TRBJ2-5 | once | TRBV7-2 | - | CASSPVSVWGETQYF | TGTGCCAGCAGCCCGGTGTCGGTCTGGGGGGAGACCCAGTACTTC
TRBJ1-1 | - | TRBV24-1 | TRBD1 | CATSASDRVGTEAFF | TGTGCCACCAGTGCCTCGGACAGGGTGGGCACTGAAGCTTTCTTT
TRBJ2-5 | - | TRBV20-1 | - | CSARGWGGRETQYF | TGCAGTGCTAGAGGTTGGGGCGGGCGGGAGACCCAGTACTTC
TRBJ2-1 | - | TRBV12-3/TRBV12-4 | - | CASSLAQRNEQFF | TGTGCCAGCAGTTTAGCGCAGAGAAACGAGCAGTTCTTC
TRBJ2-1 | once | TRBV4-1 | - | CASSQDRGATYNEQFF | TGCGCCAGCAGCCAAGACCGGGGGGCTACCTACAATGAGCAGTTCTTC
TRBJ2-1 | once | TRBV10-3 | TRBD1 | CAISESDRGRYNEQFF | TGTGCCATCAGTGAGTCGGATAGGGGGCGTTACAATGAGCAGTTCTTC
TRBJ2-2 | - | TRBV7-9 | TRBD1 | CASSITGTENTGELFF | TGTGCCAGCAGCATAACCGGGACAGAGAACACCGGGGAGCTGTTTTTT
TRBJ2-5 | - | TRBV12-5 | - | CASGPGLQSRETQYF | TGTGCTAGTGGGCCGGGACTCCAGTCGAGGGAGACCCAGTACTTC
TRBJ1-3 | - | TRBV2 | - | CASSEPAGRGNTIYF | TGTGCCAGCAGTGAACCGGCAGGGAGAGGAAACACCATATATTTT
TRBJ2-7 | - | TRBV6-2/TRBV6-3 | TRBD1 | CASSRDREVHEQYF | TGTGCCAGCAGCCGAGACAGGGAAGTTCACGAGCAGTACTTC
TRBJ2-5 | few | TRBV5-6 | TRBD1 | CASSLTGAEGYF | TGTGCCAGCAGCTTGACAGGGGCTGAGGGTTACTTC
TRBJ2-1 | - | TRBV7-9 | - | CASSLTHEQFF | TGTGCCAGCAGCCTTACCCATGAGCAGTTCTTC
TRBJ2-3 | - | TRBV15 | - | CATSERGFTDTQYF | TGTGCCACCAGCGAGCGCGGATTCACAGATACGCAGTATTTT
TRBJ2-5 | - | TRBV12-3/TRBV12-4 | - | CASSQGGNTFSQYF | TGTGCCAGCAGCCAAGGGGGAAACACGTTCTCCCAGTACTTC
TRBJ2-7 | - | TRBV7-2 | - | CASSLSYEQYF | TGTGCCAGCAGCTTGAGCTACGAGCAGTACTTC
TRBJ2-1 | - | TRBV25-1 | TRBD2 | CASSEASGIGEQFF | TGTGCCAGCAGTGAGGCTAGCGGGATTGGAGAGCAGTTCTTC
TRBJ1-2 | - | TRBV3-1 | - | CASSLKRSPPWDGYGYTF | TGTGCCAGCAGCCTAAAAAGAAGCCCACCGTGGGATGGCTATGGCTACACCTTC
TRBJ2-2 | - | TRBV7-9 | - | CAAGELFF | TGCGCTGCCGGGGAGCTGTTTTTT
TRBJ1-2 | - | TRBV30 | TRBD1 | CAWTPGQYNYGYTF | TGTGCCTGGACTCCGGGACAGTATAACTATGGCTACACCTTC
TRBJ2-2 | - | TRBV2 | TRBD2 | CASSEASGVWTGELFF | TGTGCCAGCAGTGAAGCTAGCGGGGTTTGGACCGGGGAGCTGTTTTTT
TRBJ2-1 | - | TRBV12-3/TRBV12-4 | TRBD1 | CASSRDRAKTDEQFF | TGTGCCAGCAGTCGAGACAGGGCTAAGACCGATGAGCAGTTCTTC
TRBJ2-3 | once | TRBV23-1 | TRBD2 | CASTRKTSGRVADTQYF | TGCGCCAGCACCCGAAAGACTAGCGGGAGGGTGGCAGATACGCAGTATTTT
TRBJ2-3 | - | TRBV20-1 | TRBD1 | CSAPFTRDRVADTQYF | TGCAGTGCCCCATTTACCCGGGACAGGGTCGCAGATACGCAGTATTTT
TRBJ2-5 | - | TRBV24-1 | TRBD1 | CATSDSGQAQETQYF | TGTGCCACCAGTGATTCTGGACAGGCCCAAGAGACCCAGTACTTC
TRBJ2-1 | - | TRBV29-1 | - | CSASPGLKEQFF | TGCAGCGCGTCCCCCGGACTGAAAGAGCAGTTCTTC
TRBJ1-2 | - | TRBV13 | - | CASSFLGDPNYGYTF | TGTGCCAGCAGCTTTTTGGGGGACCCTAACTATGGCTACACCTTC
TRBJ1-5 | - | TRBV4-1 | - | CASSQVEAQPQHF | TGCGCCAGCAGCCAAGTGGAGGCTCAGCCCCAGCATTTT
TRBJ2-5 | - | TRBV12-3/TRBV12-4 | TRBD2 | CASSRILSTSGVQETQYF | TGTGCCAGCAGCCGAATCCTCTCGACTAGCGGAGTACAAGAGACCCAGTACTTC
TRBJ2-2 | - | TRBV29-1 | TRBD2 | CSVRASGGEAGELFF | TGCAGCGTACGGGCTAGCGGGGGGGAAGCCGGGGAGCTGTTTTTT
TRBJ1-5 | - | TRBV19 | TRBD1 | CASSIHPGQGGSNQPQHF | TGTGCCAGTAGTATCCATCCGGGACAGGGAGGTAGCAATCAGCCCCAGCATTTT
TRBJ2-3 | - | TRBV7-8 | TRBD1 | CASWPGQGSNTQYF | TGTGCCAGCTGGCCGGGACAGGGGTCGAATACGCAGTATTTT
TRBJ1-5 | - | TRBV29-1 | TRBD1 | CSVTGEGSNQPQHF | TGCAGCGTAACAGGGGAGGGAAGCAATCAGCCCCAGCATTTT
TRBJ2-2 | - | TRBV6-2/TRBV6-3 | TRBD2 | CASSSGTSGRLGPGELFF | TGTGCCAGCAGTTCCGGGACTAGCGGGAGATTGGGTCCCGGGGAGCTGTTTTTT
TRBJ2-3 | once | TRBV5-4 | - | CASSPGDHSSTDTQYF | TGTGCCAGCAGCCCGGGGGACCACTCTAGCACAGATACGCAGTATTTT
TRBJ1-1 | - | TRBV29-1 | - | CSVEDLGAEAFF | TGCAGCGTTGAAGATTTGGGGGCTGAAGCTTTCTTT
TRBJ2-5 | - | TRBV4-1 | - | CASSQVRTAGETQYF | TGCGCCAGCAGCCAAGTACGGACGGCCGGAGAGACCCAGTACTTC